Following are 18 T cell receptor beta chains from one sample sequenced in a study of human versus mouse CDR3 diversity and MHC coevolution. Profiled with immunoSEQ multiplex PCR; TCRdb holds only in-frame clones, not every one. The table records about 80,000 clones, about 93% of them present only once. Sequencing was carried out using naive CD4+ T cells from blood. Indicated subset: CD45RO-negative CD62L-positive naive CD4 T cells. These receptors originate from a person aged 25 to 69 in good health.

This chain connects TRBV11-3 to TRBJ1-2; unclear D gene. This CDR3 has 16 amino acids. Trimming left V 1 base short and J 10 bases short, with 22 bases between. Germline CDR1 is SGHNT and CDR2 is YENEEA. The CDR3 DNA sequence: TGTGCCAGCAGCTTAGGGGGTCTGAGACTCCGGGAAATCTACACCTTC. This gives the protein CASSLGGLRLREIYTF.

This clone has a single count. This chain uses TRBV5-1 with TRBJ2-3; D possibly corresponds to TRBD2 (5 bases). Trimming stripped 0 bases from V and 0 bases from J, with 8 bases between. The germline V gene has CDR1 SGHRS and CDR2 YFSETQ. The CDR3 contains 15 residues. In DNA, the CDR3 is TGCGCCAGCAGCTTGGTTCCGGGGAGCACAGATACGCAGTATTTT. Translation gives CASSLVPGSTDTQYF.

V and J are TRBV18 and TRBJ2-5; 15 bases are a match to TRBD2. V trimming: 4 bases; J trimming: 2 bases; junction bases outside the gene matches: 5. CDR3 size: 17 residues. CDR1 is KGHSH and CDR2 is LQKENI in the germline V gene. CDR3 nucleotides: TGTGCCAGCTCACTCGGGACTAGCGGGGGGATTCAAGAGACCCAGTACTTC. Translation: CASSLGTSGGIQETQYF.

The rearrangement joins TRBV5-1 to TRBJ1-2, with 12 bases identical to TRBD1. After removal of 6 bases from V and 7 bases from J, the junction contained 13 bases not matched to a gene. This CDR3 has 16 residues. Germline V gene lookup returns CDR1 SGHRS and CDR2 YFSETQ. DNA for the CDR3: TGCGCCAGCACCATCTTGGGACAGGGGGCGGCAAGTGGCTACACCTTC. Amino acid sequence: CASTILGQGAASGYTF. The entire variable domain, with the rest obtained from reference TRBV5-1 and TRBJ1-2, is as follows: KAGVTQTPRYLIKTRGQQVTLSCSPISGHRSVSWYQQTPGQGLQFLFEYFSETQRNKGNFPGRFSGRQFSNSRSEMNVSTLELGDSALYLCASTILGQGAASGYTFGSGTRLTVV.

V gene TRBV6-1 combines with J gene TRBJ2-7; TRBD1 agrees at 10 bases. The CDR3 is made up of 15 amino acids. V lost 8 bases, J lost 3 bases, and 10 bases stayed unmatched. Germline CDR1 MNHNS, CDR2 SASEGT. This CDR3 is CASLERQGAIYEQYF. CDR3 sequence (DNA): TGTGCCAGCTTAGAACGACAGGGGGCTATCTACGAGCAGTACTTC.

The chain joins TRBV11-2 to TRBJ2-5, with D tentatively TRBD2 (6 bases). In germline, CDR1 is SGHAT, CDR2 FQNNGV. V lost 5 bases and J 5 bases, leaving 15 bases between the germline ends. This CDR3 comprises 14 residues. As DNA, the CDR3 is TGTGCCAGCAGCCTCGGTGGAGGGAAGGAGACCCAGTACTTC. Encoded protein: CASSLGGGKETQYF.

This chain's CDR3 is CATSRADTAGSVYGYTF. The CDR3 bases are TGTGCCACCAGCAGAGCGGATACAGCGGGTTCGGTCTATGGCTACACCTTC. V and J are TRBV15 and TRBJ1-2; no reliable D call. CDR3 length: 17 residues. CDR1 and CDR2 from the germline V gene are LNHNV and YYDKDF (reference sequence). The V end lost 1 base, the J end lost 4 bases, and 19 bases lay between the germline ends.

The J gene is TRBJ1-3, the V gene TRBV10-2; D uncertain. Germline V CDR1 and CDR2: WSHSY, SAAADI. This CDR3 contains 11 residues. V was clipped by 6 bases and J by 8 bases, with 8 bases between them. The CDR3 DNA reads as TGCGCCAGCAGGCTAATGGACACCATATATTTT. This encodes CASRLMDTIYF.

The rearrangement joins TRBV11-2 to TRBJ1-1, with D uncertain. The CDR3 has 15 residues. Germline V lookup: CDR1 SGHAT, CDR2 FQNNGV. Trimming took off 5 bases at V and 1 base at J, with 14 bases between the two ends. CDR3 bases: TGTGCCAGCAGCACCCTGGGGAGGGCGAACACTGAAGCTTTCTTT. This translates into CASSTLGRANTEAFF.

This clone was seen more than once but under ten times. This chain joins TRBV19 and TRBJ1-6, with D possibly matching TRBD1 (6 bases). In germline, CDR1 is LNHDA, CDR2 SQIVND (reference sequence). Trimming removed 1 base at V and 6 bases at J, with 13 bases between. The length of the CDR3 is 16 residues. CDR3 bases: TGTGCCAGTAGTATAGTTTCAGGGGCCGGTAATTCACCCCTCCACTTT. This translates into CASSIVSGAGNSPLHF.

V gene TRBV10-3 combines with J gene TRBJ2-1, with 10 nucleotides matching TRBD2. In germline, CDR1 is ENHRY, CDR2 SYGVKD. Trimming removed 2 bases from V and 3 bases from J; junction bases left unmatched: 1. This CDR3 is built from 15 residues. In DNA, the CDR3 is TGTGCCATCAGTGAGGGACTAGCGGACTACAATGAGCAGTTCTTC. This translates into CAISEGLADYNEQFF.

The genes are TRBV27 and TRBJ2-7; weak D call: TRBD2 (5 bases). Trimming removed 3 bases at V and 6 bases at J, with 9 bases between. CDR3 length: 12 amino acids. Germline CDR1 MNHEY, CDR2 SMNVEV (reference sequence). CDR3 region: CASSFRGLEQYF. The CDR3 DNA reads TGTGCCAGCAGTTTCCGGGGTCTCGAGCAGTACTTC.

The V and J genes are TRBV11-3 and TRBJ2-1; 9 nucleotides match TRBD2. J was trimmed by 8 bases and V by 5 bases; bases with no gene match: 4. The CDR3 runs 13 residues. Germline CDR1 is SGHNT and CDR2 is YENEEA. The CDR3 DNA sequence: TGTGCCAGCAGCAGGAGCGGGAGGTATGAGCAGTTCTTC. Its translation is CASSRSGRYEQFF.

The J gene is TRBJ2-7, the V gene TRBV10-3; 7 positions match TRBD2. Germline lookup yields CDR1 ENHRY and CDR2 SYGVKD. Trimming at V came to 0 bases and at J to 6 bases, leaving 11 bases not matched to a gene. The CDR3 length is 16 residues. The CDR3 here is CAISESLGSGVAEQYF. The CDR3 DNA reads TGTGCCATCAGTGAGTCCCTGGGGAGCGGGGTCGCCGAGCAGTACTTC.

The V gene is TRBV9, the J gene TRBJ2-1; 10 bases agree with TRBD2. The V segment lost 0 bases and the J segment 3 bases; nucleotides outside the gene matches: 3. The length of the CDR3 is 16 residues. Germline CDR1 SGDLS, CDR2 YYNGEE. This CDR3 is CASSVGLAGVYNEQFF. CDR3 sequence (DNA): TGTGCCAGCAGCGTAGGGCTAGCGGGAGTCTACAATGAGCAGTTCTTC.

The CDR3 nucleotides read TGTGCTAGTGGTTTGGAGTTGAGGGCAGATACGCAGTATTTT. It is translated as CASGLELRADTQYF. The chain joins TRBV12-5 to TRBJ2-3, with D perhaps matching TRBD2 (5 bases). Trimming shortened V by 1 base and J by 4 bases, and 9 bases separated the two germline ends. This CDR3 contains 14 residues. Germline values: CDR1 LGHNT, CDR2 FRNRAP.

This chain connects TRBV19 to TRBJ1-1, with TRBD1 matching over 10 bases. The CDR3 is 13 residues long. CDR1 is LNHDA, CDR2 SQIVND, per germline (reference sequence). Trimming took 6 bases from V and 5 from J; bases not matched to a gene: 3. CDR3 DNA: TGTGCCAGTAGAGGACAGGGGGGGACTGAAGCTTTCTTT. Its translation is CASRGQGGTEAFF.

In this sample, this clone turned up a few times. The chain joins TRBV10-3 to TRBJ1-1; 7 bases match TRBD1. J gave up 4 bases and V 7 bases, and 9 bases lay outside the gene matches. The CDR3 totals 14 residues. Germline values: CDR1 ENHRY, CDR2 SYGVKD. In nucleotides, the CDR3 is TGTGCCATCACCGAGGGGCAGGGGGGCACTGAAGCTTTCTTT. Translating it yields CAITEGQGGTEAFF.